Below, 23 T cell receptor beta chains from the same sample are listed, as sequenced in a study of blood T cell repertoires in COVID-19. Using immunoSEQ multiplex PCR, the repertoire was profiled, and TCRdb retains in-frame clones only, with some absent. The data hold about 100,000 clones, with less than 95% observed a single time. The sample consisted of peripheral blood. The receptors derive from a man aged 18 to 35 with COVID-19, enrolled during active disease.

The chain has TRBV28 and TRBJ1-2, with 8 bases identical to TRBD1. This CDR3 has 12 residues. CDR1 is MDHEN, CDR2 SYDVKM, per germline. V trimming: 6 bases; J trimming: 11 bases; junction bases outside the gene matches: 8. The CDR3 sequence is CASRDRVLGYTF. CDR3 DNA: TGTGCCAGCAGGGACAGGGTCCTCGGATACACCTTC.

The chain recombines TRBV19 with TRBJ2-7, with D tentatively TRBD2 (6 bases). The CDR3 extends over 16 amino acids. From germline, CDR1 is LNHDA and CDR2 SQIVND (reference sequence). Trimming took off 5 bases at V and 1 base at J, with 18 bases between the two ends. CDR3 sequence: CASSRGGYGLSYEQYF. The CDR3 nucleotides read TGTGCCAGTAGTCGAGGAGGGTACGGACTTTCCTACGAGCAGTACTTC.

The table lists this clone with a few counts. The rearrangement links TRBV6-5 to TRBJ1-5, with a possible D match to TRBD1 (5 bases). Deletions cut 6 bases from V and 2 bases from J, with 14 bases between. CDR1 and CDR2 from the germline V gene are MNHEY and SVGAGI. CDR3 length: 15 amino acids. CDR3 protein: CASSPSGFGNQPQHF. CDR3 nucleotides: TGTGCCAGCAGCCCGTCAGGGTTTGGCAATCAGCCCCAGCATTTT.

This chain joins TRBV28 and TRBJ2-6; 7 bases map to TRBD1. The CDR3 has 18 amino acids. V trimming: 3 bases; J trimming: 2 bases; junction bases outside the gene matches: 10. Germline V gene data show CDR1 as MDHEN and CDR2 as SYDVKM. The CDR3 protein is CASSLGDRVLAGANVLTF. CDR3 coding DNA: TGTGCCAGCAGTTTGGGAGACAGGGTCTTGGCTGGGGCCAACGTCCTGACTTTC. Full variable domain (remainder filled in from reference TRBV28 and TRBJ2-6): DVKVTQSSRYLVKRTGEKVFLECVQDMDHENMFWYRQDPGLGLRLIYFSYDVKMKEKGDIPEGYSVSREKKERFSLILESASTNQTSMYLCASSLGDRVLAGANVLTFGAGSRLTVL.

The rearrangement joins TRBV7-6 to TRBJ2-1; D unclear. Germline-derived CDR1 and CDR2 are SGHVS and FNYEAQ. Deletions cut 5 bases from V and 4 bases from J, with 6 bases between. The CDR3 loop spans 12 amino acids. The CDR3 sequence is CASSPLYNEQFF. The CDR3 DNA follows: TGTGCCAGCAGCCCTCTATACAATGAGCAGTTCTTC. The full variable domain, with the rest looked up from reference TRBV7-6 and TRBJ2-1, is GAGVSQSPRYKVTKRGQDVALRCDPISGHVSLYWYRQALGQGPEFLTYFNYEAQQDKSGLPNDRFSAERPEGSISTLTIQRTEQRDSAMYRCASSPLYNEQFFGPGTRLTVL.

The table lists this clone with a count of one. The rearrangement uses TRBV7-2 and TRBJ2-7; D not resolved. The V end was cut by 1 base, the J end by 4 bases, with 17 bases between. Germline V CDR1 and CDR2: SGHTA, FQGNSA. The CDR3 spans 16 residues. CDR3 DNA sequence: TGTGCCAGCAGCTTAGATACGGTCCCCCCCCTATACGAGCAGTACTTC. This codes for CASSLDTVPPLYEQYF. Using reference TRBV7-2 and TRBJ2-7 for the parts outside the CDR3, the full variable domain is GAGVSQSPSNKVTEKGKDVELRCDPISGHTALYWYRQSLGQGLEFLIYFQGNSAPDKSGLPSDRFSAERTGGSVSTLTIQRTQQEDSAVYLCASSLDTVPPLYEQYFGPGTRLTVT.

The gene calls are TRBV4-3 and TRBJ2-1, with 7 bases fitting TRBD1. This CDR3 contains 15 residues. V trimming: 1 base; J trimming: 2 bases; junction bases outside the gene matches: 2. The V gene's germline CDR1 is LGHNA and CDR2 YSLEER. CDR3 coding DNA: TGCGCCAGCAGCCAAGCCCAGGGGGCCTACAATGAGCAGTTCTTC. This translates into CASSQAQGAYNEQFF.

This sequence joins TRBV4-1 and TRBJ1-2; D gene ambiguous. V lost 6 bases and J lost 0, with 8 bases in between. The V gene's germline CDR1 is MGHRA and CDR2 YSYEKL. The CDR3 has 13 residues. CDR3 bases: TGCGCCAGCAGTGGCCCTTCTAACTATGGCTACACCTTC. It specifies CASSGPSNYGYTF.

V is TRBV6-2 or TRBV6-3 and J is TRBJ2-6, with a weak D call TRBD1 (5 bases). In germline, CDR1 is MNHEY, CDR2 SVGEGT. There are 15 residues in the CDR3. V was trimmed by 5 bases and J by 1 base, leaving 9 bases between them. As DNA, the CDR3 is TGTGCCAGCAGTGATAGGGGTTCTGGGGCCAACGTCCTGACTTTC. Translation gives CASSDRGSGANVLTF.

About this clone: One junction end does not reproduce the germline sequence, and a read error may be involved. This chain uses TRBV19 with TRBJ1-4; D might be TRBD1 (6 bases). Germline lookup yields CDR1 LNHDA and CDR2 SQIVND (reference sequence). This CDR3 contains 18 residues. The DNA for the CDR3 is TGTGCCAGTAGTCCTAGGGGGGGCGTACAGGGAGGAAATGAAAAACTGCTTTTT. This gives the protein CASSPRGGVQGGNEKLLF.

The chain employs TRBV28 and TRBJ2-7; D perhaps matches TRBD2 (6 bases). Germline CDR1 is MDHEN and CDR2 is SYDVKM. V gave up 11 bases and J gave up 0 bases, with 14 bases separating them. This CDR3 contains 13 residues. The CDR3 DNA follows: TGTGCCTCCCGTGGTAGCGGCTCCTACGAGCAGTACTTC. It is translated as CASRGSGSYEQYF.

V is TRBV6-5 and J is TRBJ1-6, with 7 bases aligning to TRBD1. The CDR3 covers 14 residues. J was trimmed by 9 bases and V by 1 base; bases with no gene match: 3. The V gene's germline CDR1 is MNHEY and CDR2 SVGAGI. CDR3 in DNA: TGTGCCAGCAGTTACTTACAGGGGATTTCACCCCTCCACTTT. Translated, it gives CASSYLQGISPLHF.

This sequence joins TRBV11-3 and TRBJ2-7; 11 bases align to TRBD2. In germline, CDR1 is SGHNT, CDR2 YENEEA. The CDR3 totals 18 residues. V lost 0 bases and J lost 2; bases outside the gene matches: 9. CDR3 in DNA: TGTGCCAGCAGCTTAGAGAGGGAACTAGCGGGAGAGCCCTACGAGCAGTACTTC. Translated: CASSLERELAGEPYEQYF. The complete variable domain, with remaining parts taken from reference TRBV11-3 and TRBJ2-7, reads EAGVVQSPRYKIIEKKQPVAFWCNPISGHNTLYWYLQNLGQGPELLIRYENEEAVDDSQLPKDRFSAERLKGVDSTLKIQPAELGDSAVYLCASSLERELAGEPYEQYFGPGTRLTVT.

The rearrangement links TRBV24-1 to TRBJ2-5; D is ambiguous. Germline loops: CDR1 KGHDR, CDR2 SFDVKD. Trimming pared 4 bases from V and 2 bases from J, leaving 13 bases between. The CDR3 is made up of 15 amino acids. CDR3 in amino acids: CATSDPIRGQETQYF. In DNA form, the CDR3 reads TGTGCCACCAGTGACCCAATACGCGGTCAAGAGACCCAGTACTTC.

V usage is TRBV28 and J usage is TRBJ1-5; 8 nucleotides agree with TRBD1. Germline V CDR1 and CDR2: MDHEN, SYDVKM. This CDR3 is 14 amino acids long. Germline trimming cut 4 bases from V and 5 bases from J; bases unmatched to any gene: 4. The CDR3 DNA reads as TGTGCCAGCAGTTGGACAGGGAGCCATCAGCCCCAGCATTTT. Protein product: CASSWTGSHQPQHF.

This clone was picked up a small number of times. This chain joins TRBV28 and TRBJ1-5; D unclear. Trimming stripped 6 bases from V and 0 bases from J, with 18 bases between. The CDR3 length is 17 residues. The germline gives CDR1 MDHEN, CDR2 SYDVKM. The CDR3 is CASSLAGRNPSNQPQHF. The CDR3 DNA reads as TGTGCCAGCAGCCTGGCAGGAAGGAACCCTAGCAATCAGCCCCAGCATTTT.

A single count supports this clone. This chain links TRBV7-8 with TRBJ2-5; TRBD1 might be the D (6 bases). The CDR3 runs to 15 residues. Germline lookup yields CDR1 SGHVS and CDR2 FQNEAQ. The V end was cut by 8 bases, the J end by 2 bases, with 18 bases between. The CDR3 DNA is TGTGCCAGCCGGACTTTGGGGACAATTCAAGAGACCCAGTACTTC. It specifies CASRTLGTIQETQYF.

Turning to this clone: The germline gene is not matched at one end of the junction; a read error may be the cause. The chain joins TRBV7-7 to TRBJ2-3, with 9 bases matching TRBD2. In germline, CDR1 is SSHAT, CDR2 FNYEAQ (reference sequence). The CDR3 length is 18 residues. The DNA for the CDR3 is TGTGCTAGCAGCTTAGGGGTCGGCGGGAGGGCTAGCACAGATACGCAGTATTTT. Its protein is CASSLGVGGRASTDTQYF. The entire variable domain, with the rest obtained from reference TRBV7-7 and TRBJ2-3, is as follows: GAGVSQSPRYKVTKRGQDVTLRCDPISSHATLYWYQQALGQGPEFLTYFNYEAQPDKSGLPSDRFSAERPEGSISTLTIQRTEQRDSAMYRCASSLGVGGRASTDTQYFGPGTRLTVL.

The chain joins TRBV12-3 or TRBV12-4 to TRBJ2-7; 8 nucleotides line up with TRBD2. V lost 3 bases, J lost 10 bases, and 2 bases stayed unmatched. There are 11 residues in the CDR3. Written as DNA, the CDR3 is TGTGCCAGCAGTTTCGGGAGGGACCAGTACTTC. Translating it yields CASSFGRDQYF.

CDR3 sequence (DNA): TGTGCCAGCAGCTTAGGTAGCCTAAATGAGCAGTTCTTC. This codes for CASSLGSLNEQFF. The J gene is TRBJ2-1, the V gene TRBV13; D is undetermined. Germline lookup yields CDR1 PRHDT and CDR2 FYEKMQ (reference sequence). Trimming cost V 0 bases and J 7 bases, with 7 bases left between them. The CDR3 is 13 residues long.

This clone has only a few counts. The chain has TRBV27 and TRBJ1-1; D is undetermined. This CDR3 comprises 15 residues. CDR1 is MNHEY, CDR2 SMNVEV, per germline (reference sequence). Trimming left V 6 bases short and J 2 bases short, with 16 bases between. CDR3 DNA sequence: TGTGCCAGCAGCGGCCCGCACAGAAGAAACACTGAAGCTTTCTTT. This encodes CASSGPHRRNTEAFF.

In nucleotides, the CDR3 is TGTGCCAGCAGCTTAGCGGCTAGGTGGGGCACCTACGAGCAGTACTTC. Its protein product is CASSLAARWGTYEQYF. The rearrangement links TRBV7-9 to TRBJ2-7; D possibly corresponds to TRBD1 (5 bases). Germline-derived CDR1 and CDR2 are SEHNR and FQNEAQ (reference sequence). Trimming cost V 0 bases and J 2 bases, with 14 bases left between them. This CDR3 contains 16 residues.

V and J are TRBV19 and TRBJ2-7; a possible D gene is TRBD2 (5 bases). This CDR3 has 13 residues. V was trimmed by 5 bases and J by 5 bases, leaving 13 bases between them. Germline loops: CDR1 LNHDA, CDR2 SQIVND (reference sequence). CDR3 amino acids: CASSWASRDEQYF. The CDR3 DNA sequence: TGTGCCAGTAGTTGGGCTAGCCGGGACGAGCAGTACTTC.